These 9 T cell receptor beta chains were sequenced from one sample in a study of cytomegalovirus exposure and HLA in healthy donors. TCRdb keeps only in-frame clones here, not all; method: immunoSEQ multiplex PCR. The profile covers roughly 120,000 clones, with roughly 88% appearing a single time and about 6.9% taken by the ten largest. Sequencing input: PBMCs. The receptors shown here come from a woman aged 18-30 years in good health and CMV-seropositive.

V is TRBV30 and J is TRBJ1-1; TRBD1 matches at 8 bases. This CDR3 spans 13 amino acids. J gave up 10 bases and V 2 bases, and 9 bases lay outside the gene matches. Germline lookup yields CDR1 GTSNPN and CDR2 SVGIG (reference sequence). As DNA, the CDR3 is TGTGCCTGGAGTCTGGACAGGGTGGGAAGAGCTTTCTTT. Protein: CAWSLDRVGRAFF.

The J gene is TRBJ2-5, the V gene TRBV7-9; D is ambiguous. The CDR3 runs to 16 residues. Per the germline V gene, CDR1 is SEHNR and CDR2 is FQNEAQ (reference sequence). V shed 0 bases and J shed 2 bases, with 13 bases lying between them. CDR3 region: CASSLALVRSQETQYF. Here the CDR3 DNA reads TGTGCCAGCAGCTTAGCGCTAGTGAGAAGTCAAGAGACCCAGTACTTC.

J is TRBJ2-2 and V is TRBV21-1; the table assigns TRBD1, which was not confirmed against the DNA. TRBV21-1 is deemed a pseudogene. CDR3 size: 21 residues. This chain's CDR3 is CASSKGGQGQGPSMGTGELFF. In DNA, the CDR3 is TGTGCCAGCAGCAAAGGGGGCCAAGGACAGGGTCCATCGATGGGCACCGGGGAGCTGTTTTTT.

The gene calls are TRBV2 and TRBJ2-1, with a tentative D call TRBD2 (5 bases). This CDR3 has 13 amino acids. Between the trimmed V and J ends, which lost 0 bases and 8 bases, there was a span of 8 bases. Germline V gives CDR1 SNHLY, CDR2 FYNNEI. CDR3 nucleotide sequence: TGTGCCAGCAGTGAAGCTCGGGGATATGAGCAGTTCTTC. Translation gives CASSEARGYEQFF.

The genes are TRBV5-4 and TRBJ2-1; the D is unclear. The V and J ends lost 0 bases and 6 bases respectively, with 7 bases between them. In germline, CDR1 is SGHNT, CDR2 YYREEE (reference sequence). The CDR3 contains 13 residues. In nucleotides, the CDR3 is TGTGCCAGCAGCTTGGCCGCAGGCAATGAGCAGTTCTTC. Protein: CASSLAAGNEQFF.

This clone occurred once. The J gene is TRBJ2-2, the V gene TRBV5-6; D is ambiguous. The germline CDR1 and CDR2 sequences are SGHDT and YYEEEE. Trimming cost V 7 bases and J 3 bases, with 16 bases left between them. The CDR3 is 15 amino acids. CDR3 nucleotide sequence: TGTGCCAGCCGCCGGTTGGGCTCAGACACCGGGGAGCTGTTTTTT. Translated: CASRRLGSDTGELFF.

The CDR3 here is CASSLVQGNSYNEQFF. CDR3 sequence (DNA): TGTGCCAGCAGCTTAGTGCAGGGGAACTCCTACAATGAGCAGTTCTTC. This sequence joins TRBV7-6 and TRBJ2-1, with D perhaps TRBD1 (6 bases). Germline CDR1 SGHVS, CDR2 FNYEAQ. The CDR3 is 16 amino acids. The V gene lost 1 base and the J gene lost 0 bases, with 10 bases spanning the gap.

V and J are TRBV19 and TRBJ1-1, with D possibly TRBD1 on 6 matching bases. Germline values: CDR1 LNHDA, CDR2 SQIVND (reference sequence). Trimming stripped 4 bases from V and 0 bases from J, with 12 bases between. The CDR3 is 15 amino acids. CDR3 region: CASSTDRTMNTEAFF. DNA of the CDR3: TGTGCCAGTAGTACCGACAGGACCATGAACACTGAAGCTTTCTTT.

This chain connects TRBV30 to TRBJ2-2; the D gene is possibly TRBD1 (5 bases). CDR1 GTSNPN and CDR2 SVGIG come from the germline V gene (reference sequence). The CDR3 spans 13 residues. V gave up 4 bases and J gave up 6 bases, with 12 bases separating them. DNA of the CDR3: TGTGCCTGGAAAGGCCAGGGTGCCGGGGAGCTGTTTTTT. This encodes CAWKGQGAGELFF.